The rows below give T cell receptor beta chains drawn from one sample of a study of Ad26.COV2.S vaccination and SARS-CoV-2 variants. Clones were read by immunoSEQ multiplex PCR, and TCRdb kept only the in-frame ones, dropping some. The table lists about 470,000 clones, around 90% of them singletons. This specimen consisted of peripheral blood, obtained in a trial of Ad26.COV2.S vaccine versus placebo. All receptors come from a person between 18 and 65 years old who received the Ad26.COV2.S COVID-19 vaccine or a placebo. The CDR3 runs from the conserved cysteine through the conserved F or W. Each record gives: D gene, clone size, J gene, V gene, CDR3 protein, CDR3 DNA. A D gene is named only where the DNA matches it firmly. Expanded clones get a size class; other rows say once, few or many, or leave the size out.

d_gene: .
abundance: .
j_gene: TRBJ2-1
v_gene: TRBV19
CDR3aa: CASSIRLALLVNEQFF
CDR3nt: TGTGCCAGTAGTATTAGGCTAGCGTTGTTGGTGAATGAGCAGTTCTTC

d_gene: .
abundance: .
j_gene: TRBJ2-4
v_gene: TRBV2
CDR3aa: CASSERKQSFNIQYF
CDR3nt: TGTGCCAGCAGTGAAAGGAAACAGAGCTTCAACATTCAGTACTTC

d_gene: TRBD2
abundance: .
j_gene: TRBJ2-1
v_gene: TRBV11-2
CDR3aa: CASSPAGGSNEQFF
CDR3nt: TGTGCCAGCAGCCCGGCGGGGGGGTCCAATGAGCAGTTCTTC

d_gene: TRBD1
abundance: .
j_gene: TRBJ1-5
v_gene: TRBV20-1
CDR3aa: CSASGTGGSNQPQHF
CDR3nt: TGCAGTGCGAGTGGGACAGGGGGAAGCAATCAGCCCCAGCATTTT

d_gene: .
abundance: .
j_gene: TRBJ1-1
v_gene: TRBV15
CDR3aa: CATSRDKGSYGNTEAFF
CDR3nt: TGTGCCACCAGCAGAGATAAAGGGTCCTACGGGAACACTGAAGCTTTCTTT

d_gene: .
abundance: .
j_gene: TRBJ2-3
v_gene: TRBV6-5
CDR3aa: CASSYENSEDTQYF
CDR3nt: TGTGCCAGCAGTTACGAGAACAGCGAAGATACGCAGTATTTT

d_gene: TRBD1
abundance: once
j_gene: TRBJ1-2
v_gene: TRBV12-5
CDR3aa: CASGLPLGQWAGYTF
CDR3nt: TGTGCTAGTGGTTTGCCACTGGGACAGTGGGCTGGCTACACCTTC

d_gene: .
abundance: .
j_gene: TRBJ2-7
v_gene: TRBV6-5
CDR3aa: CASGNPREQYF
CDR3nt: TGTGCCAGCGGAAACCCTCGAGAGCAGTACTTC

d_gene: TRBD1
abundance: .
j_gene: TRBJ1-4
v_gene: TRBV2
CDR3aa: CASSAGTGGLTNEKLFF
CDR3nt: TGTGCCAGCAGCGCCGGGACAGGGGGATTGACTAATGAAAAACTGTTTTTT

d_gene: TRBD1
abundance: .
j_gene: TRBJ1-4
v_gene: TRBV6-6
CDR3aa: CASSYSRGRGEKLFF
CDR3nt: TGTGCCAGCAGTTACTCGAGGGGGCGAGGAGAAAAACTGTTTTTT

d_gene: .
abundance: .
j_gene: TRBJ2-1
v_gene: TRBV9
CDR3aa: CASSVEPSSAEQFF
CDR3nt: TGTGCCAGCAGCGTAGAGCCTAGTAGCGCTGAGCAGTTCTTC

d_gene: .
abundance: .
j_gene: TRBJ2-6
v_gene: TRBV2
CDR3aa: CASSEGVSGANVLTF
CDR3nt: TGTGCCAGCAGTGAAGGGGTGTCAGGGGCCAACGTCCTGACTTTC

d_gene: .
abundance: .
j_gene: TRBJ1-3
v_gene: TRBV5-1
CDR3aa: CASSAVSNSGNTIYF
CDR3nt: TGCGCCAGCAGCGCCGTCAGTAACTCTGGAAACACCATATATTTT

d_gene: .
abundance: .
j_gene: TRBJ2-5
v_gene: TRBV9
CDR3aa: CASSVPGSGVQYF
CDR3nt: TGTGCCAGCAGCGTTCCGGGCTCGGGAGTTCAGTACTTC

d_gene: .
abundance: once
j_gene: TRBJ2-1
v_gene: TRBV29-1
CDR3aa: CSVEGQEDYSYNEQFF
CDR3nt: TGCAGCGTTGAAGGGCAGGAGGATTACTCCTACAATGAGCAGTTCTTC

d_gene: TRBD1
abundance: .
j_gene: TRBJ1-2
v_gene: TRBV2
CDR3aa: CASRGDRGNYGYTF
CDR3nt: TGTGCCAGCAGAGGGGACAGGGGAAACTATGGCTACACCTTC

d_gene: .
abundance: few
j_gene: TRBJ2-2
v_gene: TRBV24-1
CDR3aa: CATSDRGAAGELFF
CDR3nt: TGTGCCACCAGTGACCGGGGGGCAGCCGGGGAGCTGTTTTTT

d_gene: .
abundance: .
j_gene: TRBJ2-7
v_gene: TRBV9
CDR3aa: CASSVEAGSYEQYF
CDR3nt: TGTGCCAGCAGCGTAGAAGCAGGTTCCTACGAGCAGTACTTC

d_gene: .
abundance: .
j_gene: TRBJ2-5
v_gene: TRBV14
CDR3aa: CASSPLRGLAQETQYF
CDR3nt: TGTGCCAGCAGCCCCCTACGCGGTCTAGCCCAAGAGACCCAGTACTTC

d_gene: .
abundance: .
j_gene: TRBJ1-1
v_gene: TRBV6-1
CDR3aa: CASSEVDRLATEAFF
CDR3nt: TGTGCCAGCAGTGAAGTGGACCGGTTGGCCACTGAAGCTTTCTTT

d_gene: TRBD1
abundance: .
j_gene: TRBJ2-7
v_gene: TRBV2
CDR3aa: CASSRGQGETYEQYF
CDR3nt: TGTGCCAGCAGTCGTGGACAGGGTGAGACCTACGAGCAGTACTTC

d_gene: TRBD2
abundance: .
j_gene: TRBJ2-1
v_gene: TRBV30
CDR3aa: CAWRGAGASYNEQFF
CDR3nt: TGTGCCTGGAGAGGGGCGGGAGCATCCTACAATGAGCAGTTCTTC

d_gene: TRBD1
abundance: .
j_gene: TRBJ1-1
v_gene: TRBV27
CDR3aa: CASSLSPTGGTEAFF
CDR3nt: TGTGCCAGCAGTTTATCTCCGACAGGGGGCACTGAAGCTTTCTTT

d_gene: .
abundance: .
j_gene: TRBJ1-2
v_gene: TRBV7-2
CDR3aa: CASSSLTGLSYGYTF
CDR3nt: TGTGCCAGCAGCTCCCTAACAGGGCTTAGCTATGGCTACACCTTC

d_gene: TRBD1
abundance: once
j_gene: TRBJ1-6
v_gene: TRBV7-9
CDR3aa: CASSLGTGDSSPLHF
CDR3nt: TGTGCCAGCAGCTTAGGAACAGGGGATTCTTCACCCCTCCACTTT

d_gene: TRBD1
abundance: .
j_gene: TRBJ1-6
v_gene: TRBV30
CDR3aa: CAWNRDRGGENNSPLHF
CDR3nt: TGTGCCTGGAACCGGGACAGGGGAGGGGAGAATAATTCACCCCTCCACTTT

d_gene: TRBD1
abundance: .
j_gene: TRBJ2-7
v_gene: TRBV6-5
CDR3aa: CASSYSDRGYEQYF
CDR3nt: TGTGCCAGCAGTTACTCTGACAGGGGCTACGAGCAGTACTTC

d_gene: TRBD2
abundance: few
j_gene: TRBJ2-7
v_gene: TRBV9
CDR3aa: CASSVGTSGPYEQYF
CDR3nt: TGTGCCAGCAGCGTCGGGACTAGCGGGCCCTACGAGCAGTACTTC

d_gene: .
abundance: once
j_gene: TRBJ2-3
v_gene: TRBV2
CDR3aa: CASSGPSGTDTQYF
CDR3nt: TGTGCCAGCAGTGGGCCTAGCGGCACAGATACGCAGTATTTT

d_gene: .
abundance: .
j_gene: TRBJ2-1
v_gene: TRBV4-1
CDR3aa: CASSQEGYYSNEQFF
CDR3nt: TGCGCCAGCAGCCAAGAGGGGTATTACAGCAATGAGCAGTTCTTC

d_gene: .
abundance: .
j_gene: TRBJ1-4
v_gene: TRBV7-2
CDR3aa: CASSPGQPNEKLFF
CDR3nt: TGTGCCAGCAGCCCTGGACAGCCCAATGAAAAACTGTTTTTT

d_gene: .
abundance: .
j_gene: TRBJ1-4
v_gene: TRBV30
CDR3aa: CAWKVHRYNEKLFF
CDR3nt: TGTGCCTGGAAAGTACATCGGTATAATGAAAAACTGTTTTTT

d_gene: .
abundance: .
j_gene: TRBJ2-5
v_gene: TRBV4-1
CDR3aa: CASSQGTGTQYF
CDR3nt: TGCGCCAGCAGCCAAGGTACGGGGACCCAGTACTTC

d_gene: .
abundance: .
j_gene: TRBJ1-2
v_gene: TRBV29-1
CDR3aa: CSVVESGREGDGYTF
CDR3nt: TGCAGCGTTGTAGAGTCCGGCAGGGAGGGTGATGGCTACACCTTC

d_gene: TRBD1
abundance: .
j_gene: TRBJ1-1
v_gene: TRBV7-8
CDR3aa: CASRRGGQREAFF
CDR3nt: TGTGCCAGCAGAAGAGGGGGACAGCGTGAAGCTTTCTTT

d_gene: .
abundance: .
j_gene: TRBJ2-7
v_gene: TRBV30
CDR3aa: CAWSVQWGQKSYEQYF
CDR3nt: TGTGCCTGGAGTGTACAGTGGGGCCAGAAATCCTACGAGCAGTACTTC

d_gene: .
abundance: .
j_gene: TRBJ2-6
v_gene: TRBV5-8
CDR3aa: CASSLEGAGANVLTF
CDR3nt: TGTGCCAGCAGCTTGGAGGGGGCTGGGGCCAACGTCCTGACTTTC

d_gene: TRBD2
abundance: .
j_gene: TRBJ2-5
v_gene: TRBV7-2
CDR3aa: CASSPSGTLRTQYF
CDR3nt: TGTGCCAGCAGCCCCAGCGGGACCCTGAGGACCCAGTACTTC

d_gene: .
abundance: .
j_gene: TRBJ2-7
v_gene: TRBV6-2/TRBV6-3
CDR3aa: CASSLSGYSYEQYF
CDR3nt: TGTGCCAGCAGTCTTAGCGGCTACTCCTACGAGCAGTACTTC

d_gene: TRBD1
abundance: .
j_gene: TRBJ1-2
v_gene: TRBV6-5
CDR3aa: CASSPGQMNYGYTF
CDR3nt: TGTGCCAGCAGCCCGGGACAGATGAACTATGGCTACACCTTC

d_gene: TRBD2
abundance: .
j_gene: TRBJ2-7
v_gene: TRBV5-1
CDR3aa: CASSLDASGRDRSYEQYF
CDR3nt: TGCGCCAGCAGCTTGGATGCTAGCGGGAGGGATAGGTCCTACGAGCAGTACTTC

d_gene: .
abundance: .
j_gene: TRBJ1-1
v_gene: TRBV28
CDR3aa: CASSPPQAEAFF
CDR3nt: TGTGCCAGCAGTCCACCTCAGGCTGAAGCTTTCTTT

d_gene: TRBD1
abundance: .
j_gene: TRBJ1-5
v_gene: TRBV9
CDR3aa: CASTRGDSNQPQHF
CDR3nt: TGTGCCAGTACCAGGGGGGATAGCAATCAGCCCCAGCATTTT

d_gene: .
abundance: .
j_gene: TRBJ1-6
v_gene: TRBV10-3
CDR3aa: CAISGASSSYNSPLHF
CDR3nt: TGTGCCATCAGTGGCGCCTCGAGCTCCTATAATTCACCCCTCCACTTT

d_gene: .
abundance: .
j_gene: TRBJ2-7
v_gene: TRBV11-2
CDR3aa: CASSLGGAGYEQYF
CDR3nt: TGTGCCAGCAGCTTAGGTGGGGCGGGCTACGAGCAGTACTTC

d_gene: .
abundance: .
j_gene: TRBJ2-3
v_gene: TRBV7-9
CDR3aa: CASKPFGTDTQYF
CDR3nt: TGTGCCAGCAAGCCCTTCGGCACAGATACGCAGTATTTT

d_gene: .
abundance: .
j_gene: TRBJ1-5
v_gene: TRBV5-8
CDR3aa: CASSPRGGNQPQHF
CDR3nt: TGTGCCAGCAGCCCCAGGGGTGGCAATCAGCCCCAGCATTTT

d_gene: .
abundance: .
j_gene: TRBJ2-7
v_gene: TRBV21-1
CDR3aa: CASSSRLAGGAKPPYEQYF
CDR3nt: TGTGCCAGCAGCAGTAGACTAGCGGGAGGAGCCAAACCTCCCTACGAGCAGTACTTC

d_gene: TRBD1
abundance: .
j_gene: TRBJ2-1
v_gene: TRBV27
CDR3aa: CASSLSGGLEQFF
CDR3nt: TGTGCCAGCAGTCTTTCAGGGGGCCTGGAGCAGTTCTTC

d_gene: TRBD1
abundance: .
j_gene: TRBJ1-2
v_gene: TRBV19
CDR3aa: CASRGDRDRGYTF
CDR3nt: TGTGCCAGTAGGGGGGACAGGGATCGGGGCTACACCTTC

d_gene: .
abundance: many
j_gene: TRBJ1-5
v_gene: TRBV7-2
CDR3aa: CASSYRGNQPQHF
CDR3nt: TGTGCCAGCAGCTACAGGGGCAATCAGCCCCAGCATTTT

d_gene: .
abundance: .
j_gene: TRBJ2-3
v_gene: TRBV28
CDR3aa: CASRSDAAQDTQYF
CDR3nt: TGTGCCAGCAGATCAGACGCCGCCCAGGATACGCAGTATTTT

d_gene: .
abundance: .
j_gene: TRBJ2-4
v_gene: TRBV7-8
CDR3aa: CASSLAEAKNIQYF
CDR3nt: TGTGCCAGCAGCTTAGCTGAGGCCAAAAACATTCAGTACTTC

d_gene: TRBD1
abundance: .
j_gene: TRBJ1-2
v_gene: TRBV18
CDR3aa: CASSPAPNDRGGYTF
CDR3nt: TGTGCCAGCTCACCCGCTCCTAATGACAGGGGAGGCTACACCTTC

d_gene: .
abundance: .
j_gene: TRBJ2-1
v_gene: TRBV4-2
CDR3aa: CASSQEVYNEQFF
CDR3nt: TGTGCCAGCAGCCAAGAGGTATACAATGAGCAGTTCTTC

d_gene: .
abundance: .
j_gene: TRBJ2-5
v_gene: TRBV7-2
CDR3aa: CASSLVVAGSFQETQYF
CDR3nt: TGTGCCAGCAGCTTAGTAGTCGCGGGGAGCTTCCAAGAGACCCAGTACTTC

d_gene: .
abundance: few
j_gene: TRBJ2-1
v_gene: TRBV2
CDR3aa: CASSGKGYNEQFF
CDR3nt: TGTGCCAGCAGTGGGAAAGGGTACAATGAGCAGTTCTTC